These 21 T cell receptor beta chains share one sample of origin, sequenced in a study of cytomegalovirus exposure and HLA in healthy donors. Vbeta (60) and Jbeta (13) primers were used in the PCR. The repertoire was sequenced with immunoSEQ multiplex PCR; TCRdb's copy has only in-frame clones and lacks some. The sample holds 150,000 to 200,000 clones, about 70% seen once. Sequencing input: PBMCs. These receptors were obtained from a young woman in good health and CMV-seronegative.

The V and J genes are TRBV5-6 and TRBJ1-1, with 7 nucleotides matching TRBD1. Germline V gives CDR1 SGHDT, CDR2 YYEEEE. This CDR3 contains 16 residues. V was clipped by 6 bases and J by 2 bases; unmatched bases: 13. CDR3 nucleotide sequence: TGTGCCAGCATAAATCTGTTAGGGACAGCAAACACTGAAGCTTTCTTT. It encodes CASINLLGTANTEAFF.

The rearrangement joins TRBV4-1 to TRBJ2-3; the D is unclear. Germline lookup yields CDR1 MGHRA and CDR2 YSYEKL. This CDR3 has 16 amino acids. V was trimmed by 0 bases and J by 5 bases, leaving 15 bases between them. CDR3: CASSQDGPLPGDTQYF. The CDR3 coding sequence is TGCGCCAGCAGCCAAGACGGTCCCTTGCCGGGAGATACGCAGTATTTT.

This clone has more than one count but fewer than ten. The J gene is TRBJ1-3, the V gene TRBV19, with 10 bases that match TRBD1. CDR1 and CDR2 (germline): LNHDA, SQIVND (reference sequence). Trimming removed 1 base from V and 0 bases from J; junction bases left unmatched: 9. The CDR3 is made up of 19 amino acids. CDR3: CASSIATGTGDSSGNTIYF. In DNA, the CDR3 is TGTGCCAGTAGTATAGCAACCGGGACAGGGGATTCCTCTGGAAACACCATATATTTT.

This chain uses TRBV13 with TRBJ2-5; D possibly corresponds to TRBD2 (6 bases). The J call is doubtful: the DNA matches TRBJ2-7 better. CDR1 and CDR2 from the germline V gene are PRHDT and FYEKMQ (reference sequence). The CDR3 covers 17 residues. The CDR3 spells CASSLTFGRGDSYEQYF. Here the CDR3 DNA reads TGTGCCAGCAGCTTGACTTTCGGGCGCGGGGATTCCTACGAGCAGTACTTC.

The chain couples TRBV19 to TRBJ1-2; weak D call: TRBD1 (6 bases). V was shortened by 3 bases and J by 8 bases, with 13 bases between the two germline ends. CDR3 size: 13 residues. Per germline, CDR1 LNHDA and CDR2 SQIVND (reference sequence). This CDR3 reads CASSIYTGTGYTF. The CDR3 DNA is TGTGCCAGTAGTATCTATACAGGGACCGGCTACACCTTC.

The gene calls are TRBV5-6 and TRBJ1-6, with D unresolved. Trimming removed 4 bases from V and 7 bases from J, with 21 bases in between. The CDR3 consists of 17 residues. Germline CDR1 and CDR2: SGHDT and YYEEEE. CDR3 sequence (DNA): TGTGCCAGCAGCCTTCGCTTGGTCGGTTCCCACAATTCACCCCTCCACTTT. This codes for CASSLRLVGSHNSPLHF.

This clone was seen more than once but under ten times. DNA for the CDR3: TGTGCCAGCAGTGAGCGACTAGCGGGTTTCTACGAGCAGTACTTC. Translated: CASSERLAGFYEQYF. The rearrangement links TRBV6-1 to TRBJ2-7; 10 bases line up with TRBD2. This CDR3 has 15 residues. V lost 3 bases, J lost 3 bases, and 5 bases stayed unmatched. Germline values: CDR1 MNHNS, CDR2 SASEGT.

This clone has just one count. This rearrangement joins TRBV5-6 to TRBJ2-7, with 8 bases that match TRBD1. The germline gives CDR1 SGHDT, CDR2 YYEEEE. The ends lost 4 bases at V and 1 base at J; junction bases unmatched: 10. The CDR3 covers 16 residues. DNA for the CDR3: TGTGCCAGCAGCCCGCGGTGGACAGGGTTATCCTACGAGCAGTACTTC. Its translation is CASSPRWTGLSYEQYF.

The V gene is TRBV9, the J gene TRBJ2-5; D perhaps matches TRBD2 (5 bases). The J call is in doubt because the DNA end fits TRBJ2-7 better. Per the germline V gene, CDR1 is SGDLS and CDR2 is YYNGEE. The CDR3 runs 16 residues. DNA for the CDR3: TGTGCCAGCAGCGTAGGGGGTGAAGGAGGCAGCTACGAGCAGTACTTC. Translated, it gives CASSVGGEGGSYEQYF.

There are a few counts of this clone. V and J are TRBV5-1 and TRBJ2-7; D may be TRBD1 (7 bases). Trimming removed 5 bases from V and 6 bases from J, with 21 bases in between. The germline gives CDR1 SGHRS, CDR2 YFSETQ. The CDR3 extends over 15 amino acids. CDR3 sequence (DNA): TGCGCCAGCAGTCGTGGGGGGACAGTAGCTTTCGAGCAGTACTTC. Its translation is CASSRGGTVAFEQYF.

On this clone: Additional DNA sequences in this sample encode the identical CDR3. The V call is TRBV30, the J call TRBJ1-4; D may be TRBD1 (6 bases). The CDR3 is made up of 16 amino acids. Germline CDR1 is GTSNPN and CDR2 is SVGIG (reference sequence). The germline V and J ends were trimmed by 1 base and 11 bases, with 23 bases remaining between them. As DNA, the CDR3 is TGTGCCTGGAGTGGTGCGACAGGTCCAAACAAAGAGAAACTGTTTTTT. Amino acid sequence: CAWSGATGPNKEKLFF.

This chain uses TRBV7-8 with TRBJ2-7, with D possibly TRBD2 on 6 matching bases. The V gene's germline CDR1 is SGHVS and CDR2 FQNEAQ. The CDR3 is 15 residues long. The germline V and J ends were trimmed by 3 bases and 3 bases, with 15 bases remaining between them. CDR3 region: CASSLGGSIVYEQYF. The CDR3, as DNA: TGTGCCAGCAGCTTGGGGGGATCGATTGTCTACGAGCAGTACTTC.

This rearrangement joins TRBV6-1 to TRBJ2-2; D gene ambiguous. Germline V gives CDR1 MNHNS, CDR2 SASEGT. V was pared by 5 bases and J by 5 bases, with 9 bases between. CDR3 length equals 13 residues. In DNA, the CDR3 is TGTGCCAGCAGTCCTGAGAGGACCGGGGAGCTGTTTTTT. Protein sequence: CASSPERTGELFF.

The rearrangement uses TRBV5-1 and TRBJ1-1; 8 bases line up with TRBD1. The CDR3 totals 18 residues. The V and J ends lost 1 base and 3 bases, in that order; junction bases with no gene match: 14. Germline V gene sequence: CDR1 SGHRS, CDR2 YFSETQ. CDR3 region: CASSLSGDFRGQDTEAFF. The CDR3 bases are TGCGCCAGCAGCTTGTCGGGGGACTTCAGGGGGCAGGACACTGAAGCTTTCTTT.

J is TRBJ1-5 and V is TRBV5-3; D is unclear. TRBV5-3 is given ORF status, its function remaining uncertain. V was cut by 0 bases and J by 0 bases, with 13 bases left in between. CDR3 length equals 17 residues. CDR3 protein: CARSLVPLDPSNQPQHF. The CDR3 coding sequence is TGTGCCAGAAGCTTGGTTCCCCTAGATCCTAGCAATCAGCCCCAGCATTTT.

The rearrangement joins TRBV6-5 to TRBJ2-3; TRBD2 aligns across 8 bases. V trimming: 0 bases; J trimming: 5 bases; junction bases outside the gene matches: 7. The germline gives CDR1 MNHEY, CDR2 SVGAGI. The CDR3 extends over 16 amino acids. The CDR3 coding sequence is TGTGCCAGCAGTTACTCAGGAGCGGGAGTCGGAGATACGCAGTATTTT. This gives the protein CASSYSGAGVGDTQYF.

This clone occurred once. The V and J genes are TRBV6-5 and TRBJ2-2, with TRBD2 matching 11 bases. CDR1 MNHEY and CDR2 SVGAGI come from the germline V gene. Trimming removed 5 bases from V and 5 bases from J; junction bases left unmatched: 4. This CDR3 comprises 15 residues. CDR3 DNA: TGTGCCAGCAGTAAACTAGCGGGGGTAACCGGGGAGCTGTTTTTT. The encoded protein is CASSKLAGVTGELFF.

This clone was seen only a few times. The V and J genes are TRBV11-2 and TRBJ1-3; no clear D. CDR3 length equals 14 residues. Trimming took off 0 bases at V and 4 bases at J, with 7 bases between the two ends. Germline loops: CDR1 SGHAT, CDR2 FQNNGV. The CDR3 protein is CASSLERAGNTIYF. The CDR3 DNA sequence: TGTGCCAGCAGCTTAGAGAGAGCCGGAAACACCATATATTTT.

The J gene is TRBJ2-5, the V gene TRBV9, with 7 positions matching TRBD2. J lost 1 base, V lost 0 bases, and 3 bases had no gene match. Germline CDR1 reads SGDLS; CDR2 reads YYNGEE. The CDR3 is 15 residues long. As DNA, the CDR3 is TGTGCCAGCAGCGTAGGAGCGGGGCCCCAAGAGACCCAGTACTTC. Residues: CASSVGAGPQETQYF. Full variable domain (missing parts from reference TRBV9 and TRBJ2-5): DSGVTQTPKHLITATGQRVTLRCSPRSGDLSVYWYQQSLDQGLQFLIQYYNGEERAKGNILERFSAQQFPDLHSELNLSSLELGDSALYFCASSVGAGPQETQYFGPGTRLLVL.

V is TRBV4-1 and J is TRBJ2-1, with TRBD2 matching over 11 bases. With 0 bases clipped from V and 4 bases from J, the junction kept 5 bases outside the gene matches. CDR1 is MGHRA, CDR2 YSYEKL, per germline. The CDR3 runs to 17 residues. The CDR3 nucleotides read TGCGCCAGCAGCCAAGAGGTCGTAGCGGGAGGGTACAATGAGCAGTTCTTC. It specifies CASSQEVVAGGYNEQFF.

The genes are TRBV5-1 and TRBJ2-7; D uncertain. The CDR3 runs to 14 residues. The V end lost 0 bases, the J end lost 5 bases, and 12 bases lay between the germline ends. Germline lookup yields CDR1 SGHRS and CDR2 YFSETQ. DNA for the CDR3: TGCGCCAGCAGCTTGGAGACAAGAACAAACGAGCAGTACTTC. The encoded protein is CASSLETRTNEQYF.